This T cell receptor beta chain emerged from a study of shared clonotypes between healthy human individuals. Terminally differentiated effector memory CD45RA+ cells were excluded from the naive CD8 cells, which were CD45RO-negative and positively selected for CCR7. Profiled with immunoSEQ multiplex PCR; TCRdb holds only in-frame clones, not every one. The sample has about 2 million clones, over 85% seen once. The TCR originated in a man between 18 and 35 years old in good health. The sequencing sample was made of naive CD8+ T cells sorted from blood.

CDR3 residues: CAWATVDSKTQHF. The CDR3 DNA is TGTGCCTGGGCAACGGTCGACAGTAAGACCCAGCATTTT. V is TRBV30 and J is TRBJ1-5, with D possibly being TRBD1 (5 bases). CDR3 length equals 13 residues. Germline values: CDR1 GTSNPN, CDR2 SVGIG (reference sequence). V was cut by 5 bases and J by 11 bases, with 19 bases left in between. Full variable domain (outside the CDR3, taken from reference TRBV30 and TRBJ1-5): SQTIHQWPATLVQPVGSPLSLECTVEGTSNPNLYWYRQAAGRGLQLLFYSVGIGQISSEVPQNLSASRPQDRQFILSSKKLLLSDSGFYLCAWATVDSKTQHFGDGTRLSIL.